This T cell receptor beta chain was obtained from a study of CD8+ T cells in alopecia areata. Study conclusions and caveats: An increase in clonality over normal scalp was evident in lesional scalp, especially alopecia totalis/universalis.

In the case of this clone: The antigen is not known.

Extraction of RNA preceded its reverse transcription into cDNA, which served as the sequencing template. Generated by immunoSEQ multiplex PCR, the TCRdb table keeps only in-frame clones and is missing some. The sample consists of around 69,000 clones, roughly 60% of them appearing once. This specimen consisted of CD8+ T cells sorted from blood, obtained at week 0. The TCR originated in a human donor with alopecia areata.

The CDR3 DNA follows: TGTGCCAGCAGTACGGACAGGGGTCTTGAAAAACTGTTTTTT. This codes for CASSTDRGLEKLFF. The rearrangement joins TRBV6-5 to TRBJ1-4; 9 bases map to TRBD1. The CDR3 runs to 14 residues. Unmatched junction bases numbered 5, after V lost 5 bases and J lost 7 bases. Germline V gene lookup returns CDR1 MNHEY and CDR2 SVGAGI.